This TCR beta chain is drawn from a study of PD-1 blockade in mismatch repair-deficient tumors. Time point described: 10-day in vitro stimulation with candidate neoantigen peptide 3. Mismatch repair deficiency was confirmed in all patients, by PCR or immunohistochemistry. Cells were stimulated about 11 days with each of several ELISpot-reactive neoantigens. Baseline for clone expansion was a parallel culture with no peptide. This clone came up once. The antigen remains undetermined. Germline V CDR1 and CDR2: LNHDA, SQIVND (reference sequence). The CDR3 runs to 15 residues. V gave up 3 bases and J gave up 0 bases, with 9 bases separating them. The table came from immunoSEQ multiplex PCR; TCRdb's copy has only in-frame clones and leaves some out. This sample yields some 9,100 clones, of which 90% to 95% are seen a single time; 9% to 10% belongs to the top ten.

The gene calls are TRBV19 and TRBJ1-5; the D is unclear. The sequence was obtained from an adult with mismatch repair-deficient cancer. The starting material was cells cultured in vitro, obtained from a patient treated with pembrolizumab. In DNA, the CDR3 is TGTGCCAGTAGTATGGTGGCAGGTAGCAATCAGCCCCAGCATTTT. Translating it yields CASSMVAGSNQPQHF.